This TCR beta chain comes out of a study of tumor-infiltrating lymphocytes in primary liver carcinoma. A primer matching the constant region was used to make TCR beta cDNA from 500 ng of total RNA. Three nested multiplex PCR rounds of slightly modified ARM-PCR generated TCR beta libraries. One entry per CDR3 protein results from TCRdb running MiXCR on the multiplex PCR reads. The sample records about 180,000 distinct CDR3 sequences, approximately 60% being singletons. Unsorted whole blood supplied the RNA, and germline DNA was extracted too. This receptor was identified in a man aged 40-49 years with primary liver carcinoma and hepatitis B virus infection. The sample consisted of peripheral blood.

The CDR3 coding sequence is TGTGCCAGCAGTGGTCTGAGCAGCGGGAGTATGGAACAGTTCTTC. Protein: CASSGLSSGSMEQFF. The chain has TRBV6-5 and TRBJ2-1; TRBD2 matches at 8 bases. V was pared by 5 bases and J by 13 bases, with 16 bases of the junction left unmatched. Germline CDR1 and CDR2: MNHEY and SVGAGI. This CDR3 comprises 15 residues.